The 22 T cell receptor beta chains below all came from one sample that was sequenced in a study of PD-1 blockade in classical Hodgkin lymphoma. There was relapse after autologous stem cell transplantation in every patient, and there was variation in brentuximab vedotin exposure. Some clones are missing from TCRdb's copy, which holds only in-frame ones; the method was immunoSEQ multiplex PCR. Of about 98,000 clones listed, over 85% are singletons. The starting material was peripheral blood mononuclear cells (PBMCs), obtained at baseline. These receptors came from a human donor with classical Hodgkin lymphoma.

This rearrangement joins TRBV6-6 to TRBJ1-1, with TRBD1 matching over 8 bases. CDR3 length: 16 residues. Germline assignment: CDR1 MNHNY and CDR2 SVGAGI (reference sequence). V shed 2 bases and J 4 bases; nucleotides not matched to a gene: 9. CDR3 protein: CASSYPGQGGSTEAFF. For the CDR3, the DNA is TGTGCCAGCAGTTACCCAGGACAGGGTGGTAGCACTGAAGCTTTCTTT.

The V call is TRBV6-5, the J call TRBJ1-1, with D tentatively TRBD1 (6 bases). The CDR3 is 15 residues long. Trimming shortened V by 2 bases and J by 2 bases, and 12 bases separated the two germline ends. The germline CDR1 and CDR2 sequences are MNHEY and SVGAGI. The CDR3 coding sequence is TGTGCCAGCAGTTACACAGGGATTCCAAACACTGAAGCTTTCTTT. As protein: CASSYTGIPNTEAFF.

The count of this clone is one. The V call is TRBV9, the J call TRBJ2-1; 13 nucleotides match TRBD2. The CDR3 is 18 amino acids. Trimming removed 4 bases from V and 5 bases from J; junction bases left unmatched: 12. CDR1 is SGDLS and CDR2 is YYNGEE in the germline V gene. CDR3 protein: CASSRASGLAGADNEQFF. The CDR3 nucleotides read TGTGCCAGCAGCAGGGCCTCAGGACTAGCGGGAGCCGACAATGAGCAGTTCTTC.

This rearrangement joins TRBV27 to TRBJ2-1, with a tentative D call TRBD2 (6 bases). There are 19 residues in the CDR3. Germline values: CDR1 MNHEY, CDR2 SMNVEV (reference sequence). The ends were cut back, 5 bases at V and 0 bases at J, with 23 bases in the middle. The CDR3 sequence: CASSADKGTQPSSYNEQFF. DNA of the CDR3: TGTGCCAGCAGTGCGGACAAAGGGACTCAACCAAGCTCCTACAATGAGCAGTTCTTC.

The V gene is TRBV28, the J gene TRBJ1-5, with D perhaps TRBD1 (6 bases). The CDR3 runs 14 residues. The germline CDR1 and CDR2 sequences are MDHEN and SYDVKM. V lost 3 bases and J 7 bases, leaving 13 bases between the germline ends. The CDR3 DNA reads TGTGCCAGCAGTTTCCAGAGACAGGCACAGCCCCAGCATTTT. It yields the protein CASSFQRQAQPQHF. Drawing the rest from reference TRBV28 and TRBJ1-5, the complete variable domain is DVKVTQSSRYLVKRTGEKVFLECVQDMDHENMFWYRQDPGLGLRLIYFSYDVKMKEKGDIPEGYSVSREKKERFSLILESASTNQTSMYLCASSFQRQAQPQHFGDGTRLSIL.

The chain combines TRBV28 with TRBJ2-7; 13 nucleotides agree with TRBD2. The length of the CDR3 is 16 residues. Germline-derived CDR1 and CDR2 are MDHEN and SYDVKM. Trimming cost V 5 bases and J 0 bases; bases outside gene matches: 4. The CDR3 spells CASSPWTSGGSYEQYF. CDR3 DNA sequence: TGTGCCAGCAGTCCCTGGACTAGCGGGGGCTCCTACGAGCAGTACTTC.

The chain has TRBV30 and TRBJ1-4, with D perhaps TRBD1 (5 bases). V was shortened by 0 bases and J by 0 bases, with 5 bases between the two germline ends. From germline, CDR1 is GTSNPN and CDR2 SVGIG (reference sequence). The CDR3 has 14 amino acids. The CDR3 DNA is TGTGCCTGGAGTGTGGGGGCAACTAATGAAAAACTGTTTTTT. Its protein product is CAWSVGATNEKLFF.

The chain is built from TRBV13 and TRBJ1-2; D is ambiguous. CDR3 length: 17 residues. Per germline, CDR1 PRHDT and CDR2 FYEKMQ (reference sequence). V was cut by 0 bases and J by 3 bases, with 17 bases left in between. The CDR3: CASSLGLGGVSDYGYTF. CDR3 sequence (DNA): TGTGCCAGCAGCTTAGGCCTGGGCGGGGTCTCGGACTATGGCTACACCTTC.

This chain links TRBV5-1 with TRBJ2-3; D remains ambiguous. CDR3 size: 12 residues. CDR1 and CDR2 from the germline V gene are SGHRS and YFSETQ. The V and J ends lost 2 bases and 6 bases respectively, with 7 bases between them. CDR3 bases: TGCGCCAGCAGCTTCCCTTCTGATACGCAGTATTTT. Translated, it gives CASSFPSDTQYF.

This clone was picked up one time. The chain has TRBV10-1 and TRBJ2-7; TRBD2 agrees at 11 bases. CDR1 is WNHNN, CDR2 SYGVQD, per germline (reference sequence). V lost 5 bases and J lost 2; bases outside the gene matches: 5. This CDR3 comprises 15 residues. The CDR3 protein is CASSPLAGATYEQYF. Here the CDR3 DNA reads TGCGCCAGCAGTCCACTAGCGGGGGCTACCTACGAGCAGTACTTC.

The rearrangement uses TRBV5-1 and TRBJ2-7; D perhaps matches TRBD1 (6 bases). Trimming removed 4 bases from V and 3 bases from J, with 14 bases in between. The CDR3 spans 14 residues. The germline V gene encodes CDR1 SGHRS and CDR2 YFSETQ. The CDR3 region is CASSTRTALYEQYF. CDR3 sequence (DNA): TGCGCCAGCAGCACCAGGACAGCCCTCTACGAGCAGTACTTC.

The rearrangement joins TRBV6-1 to TRBJ2-1; the D is unclear. The germline V gene encodes CDR1 MNHNS and CDR2 SASEGT. The CDR3 covers 11 residues. The V and J ends lost 3 bases and 9 bases respectively, with 6 bases between them. CDR3 nucleotide sequence: TGTGCCAGCAGTGAGTCCCCTGAGCAGTTCTTC. Translating gives CASSESPEQFF.

This chain joins TRBV7-2 and TRBJ1-4; 7 positions match TRBD1. Trimming at V came to 4 bases and at J to 7 bases, leaving 9 bases not matched to a gene. Germline CDR1 reads SGHTA; CDR2 reads FQGNSA. This CDR3 is 15 amino acids long. As DNA, the CDR3 is TGTGCCAGCAGCTCCCGACTTCCAGGGGGTGAAAAACTGTTTTTT. Its protein product is CASSSRLPGGEKLFF.

The CDR3 protein is CAISGLASYNEQFF. The CDR3 coding sequence is TGTGCCATCAGCGGACTAGCCTCCTACAATGAGCAGTTCTTC. The chain uses TRBV10-3 and TRBJ2-1, with 8 nucleotides matching TRBD2. The CDR3 is 14 residues long. CDR1 and CDR2 from the germline V gene are ENHRY and SYGVKD. The junction had 1 base not matched to a gene; V was cut back by 6 bases and J by 0 bases.

The chain employs TRBV2 and TRBJ1-2; D gene ambiguous. Germline-derived CDR1 and CDR2 are SNHLY and FYNNEI. The length of the CDR3 is 8 residues. With 3 bases removed from V and 14 bases from J, the gap between germline ends came to 4 bases. CDR3 DNA sequence: TGTGCCAGCAGTGACCAAACCTTC. Its translation: CASSDQTF.

This chain links TRBV4-2 with TRBJ1-1, with 7 positions matching TRBD1. The CDR3 contains 15 residues. Per germline, CDR1 LGHNA and CDR2 YNFKEQ. With V trimmed by 2 bases and J by 0 bases, 3 bases remained unmatched. DNA of the CDR3: TGTGCCAGCAGCCAATCCAGGGGGATGAACACTGAAGCTTTCTTT. Translation gives CASSQSRGMNTEAFF.

This sequence joins TRBV6-6 and TRBJ2-7, with D possibly being TRBD1 or TRBD2 (6 bases each). This CDR3 has 15 amino acids. Trimming left V 2 bases short and J 5 bases short, with 16 bases between. Germline assignment: CDR1 MNHNY and CDR2 SVGAGI (reference sequence). In nucleotides, the CDR3 is TGTGCCAGCAGTTACCGGAGGGGGAGAGACCACGAGCAGTACTTC. Its protein product is CASSYRRGRDHEQYF.

The rearrangement uses TRBV19 and TRBJ2-2, with 10 bases identical to TRBD2. The CDR3 has 15 residues. Trimming removed 6 bases from V and 4 bases from J; junction bases left unmatched: 5. Germline V gives CDR1 LNHDA, CDR2 SQIVND (reference sequence). In DNA, the CDR3 is TGTGCCAGTAGCTCAGCGGGAGGGACCACCGGGGAGCTGTTTTTT. This sequence encodes CASSSAGGTTGELFF.

This chain uses TRBV5-1 with TRBJ2-7; TRBD1 aligns across 8 bases. Germline trimming cut 0 bases from V and 1 base from J; bases unmatched to any gene: 3. CDR1 and CDR2 (germline): SGHRS, YFSETQ. The CDR3 loop spans 15 amino acids. CDR3 bases: TGCGCCAGCAGCTTGGTCGGGACAGGATCCTACGAGCAGTACTTC. Its protein is CASSLVGTGSYEQYF.

The V call is TRBV7-9, the J call TRBJ1-1; 7 nucleotides align to TRBD1. The trim removed 6 bases at V and 1 base at J, leaving 11 bases unmatched. The CDR3 has 16 amino acids. From germline, CDR1 is SEHNR and CDR2 FQNEAQ (reference sequence). CDR3 in amino acids: CASSFSLGQTNTEAFF. The CDR3 coding sequence is TGTGCCAGCAGTTTTTCCCTGGGACAGACGAACACTGAAGCTTTCTTT.

This chain connects TRBV2 to TRBJ1-4, with TRBD1 matching 9 bases. CDR1 is SNHLY, CDR2 FYNNEI, per germline. This CDR3 spans 15 amino acids. The V gene end was trimmed by 5 bases and the J gene end by 5 bases; junction bases not matched to a gene: 6. The CDR3 DNA sequence: TGTGCCAGCAGTCTAGACAGGGGGTTCAATGAAAAACTGTTTTTT. Residues: CASSLDRGFNEKLFF.

The sample holds one count of this clone. Lacking the conserved final phenylalanine or tryptophan, this CDR3 likely reflects a read error. It is unclear where the CDR3 begins or ends on the DNA, so no DNA is shown, and the CDR3 is as TCRdb lists it. The chain uses TRBV10-3 and TRBJ1-4. Germline V gene lookup returns CDR1 ENHRY and CDR2 SYGVKD. Termini included, the CDR3 measures 10 amino acids. The CDR3 is CAITSAGEVV.